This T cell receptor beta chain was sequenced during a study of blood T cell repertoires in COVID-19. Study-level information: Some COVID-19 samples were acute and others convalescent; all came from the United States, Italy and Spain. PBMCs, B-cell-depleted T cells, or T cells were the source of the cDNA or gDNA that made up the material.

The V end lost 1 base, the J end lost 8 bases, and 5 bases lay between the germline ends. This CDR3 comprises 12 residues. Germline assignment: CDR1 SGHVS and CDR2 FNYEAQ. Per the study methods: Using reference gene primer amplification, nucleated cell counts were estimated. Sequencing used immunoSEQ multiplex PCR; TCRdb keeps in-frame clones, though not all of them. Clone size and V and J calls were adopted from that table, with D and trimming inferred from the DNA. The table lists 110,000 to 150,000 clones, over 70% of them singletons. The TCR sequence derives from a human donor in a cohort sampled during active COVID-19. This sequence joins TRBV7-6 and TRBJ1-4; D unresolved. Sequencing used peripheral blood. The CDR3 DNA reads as TGTGCCAGCAGCTTAGTTCAGGAAAAACTGTTTTTT. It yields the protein CASSLVQEKLFF.